This T cell receptor beta chain appears in the sequencing data of a study of control samples from healthy donors and cancer patients. Assay used: immunoSEQ multiplex PCR; TCRdb lists only in-frame clones, some missing. The table has some 120,000 clones, around nine tenths seen once; the top ten hold about 2.1%. CDR1 is SGHVS and CDR2 is FQNEAQ in the germline V gene. This CDR3 is 17 amino acids long. V dropped 5 bases and J dropped 0; count of bases not matched to a gene: 10. The origin of this receptor is a woman in her 70s in good health. The source material was blood. V and J are TRBV7-8 and TRBJ1-2, with 9 bases aligning to TRBD1. As DNA, the CDR3 is TGTGCCAGCAGCCCCGGCACAGGGGGCCCTACTAACTATGGCTACACCTTC. It yields the protein CASSPGTGGPTNYGYTF.